Here is one T cell receptor (beta chain) with its context. The antigen is undetermined. Within the sample, other DNA sequences also encode this same CDR3. All of the isolated RNA was reverse transcribed, so expressed TCRB transcripts were sequenced. Data came from immunoSEQ multiplex PCR; TCRdb stores just in-frame clones and leaves some out. The sample includes 600,000 to 700,000 clones, around 12% of them seen just once. The CDR3 is 11 amino acids. Per germline, CDR1 MNHEY and CDR2 SVGAGI. Trimming pared 10 bases from V and 5 bases from J, leaving 9 bases between. The data originate from a study of beta chain features in type 1 diabetes. Study observations and caveats: Moderately but significantly shorter TCRB CDR3s were found in Type 1 diabetes patients in all four CD4+ subsets.

The chain recombines TRBV6-5 with TRBJ2-1; tentative D call: TRBD1 (6 bases). This TCR was sampled from a man aged 25-40 years with type 1 diabetes. Specimen: naive CD4+ T cells from blood. CDR3 amino acids: CAIQGNNEQFF. The CDR3 DNA is TGTGCCATACAGGGTAACAATGAGCAGTTCTTC.